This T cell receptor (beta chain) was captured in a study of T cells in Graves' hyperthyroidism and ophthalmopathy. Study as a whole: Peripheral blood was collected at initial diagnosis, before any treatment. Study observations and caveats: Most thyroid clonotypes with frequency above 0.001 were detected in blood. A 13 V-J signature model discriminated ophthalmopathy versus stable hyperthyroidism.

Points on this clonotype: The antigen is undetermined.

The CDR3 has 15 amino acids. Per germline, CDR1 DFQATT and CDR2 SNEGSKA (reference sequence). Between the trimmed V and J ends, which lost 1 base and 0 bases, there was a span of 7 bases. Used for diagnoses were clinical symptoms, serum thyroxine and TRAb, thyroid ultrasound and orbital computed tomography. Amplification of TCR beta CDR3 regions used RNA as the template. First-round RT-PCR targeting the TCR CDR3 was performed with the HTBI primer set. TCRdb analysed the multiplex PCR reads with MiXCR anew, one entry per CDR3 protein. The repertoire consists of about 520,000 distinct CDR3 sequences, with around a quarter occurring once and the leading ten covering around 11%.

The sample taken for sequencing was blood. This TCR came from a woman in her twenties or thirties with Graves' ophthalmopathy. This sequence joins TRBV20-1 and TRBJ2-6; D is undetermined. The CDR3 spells CSARAGSSGANVLTF. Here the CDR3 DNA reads TGCAGTGCTAGAGCCGGCAGCTCTGGGGCCAACGTCCTGACTTTC.